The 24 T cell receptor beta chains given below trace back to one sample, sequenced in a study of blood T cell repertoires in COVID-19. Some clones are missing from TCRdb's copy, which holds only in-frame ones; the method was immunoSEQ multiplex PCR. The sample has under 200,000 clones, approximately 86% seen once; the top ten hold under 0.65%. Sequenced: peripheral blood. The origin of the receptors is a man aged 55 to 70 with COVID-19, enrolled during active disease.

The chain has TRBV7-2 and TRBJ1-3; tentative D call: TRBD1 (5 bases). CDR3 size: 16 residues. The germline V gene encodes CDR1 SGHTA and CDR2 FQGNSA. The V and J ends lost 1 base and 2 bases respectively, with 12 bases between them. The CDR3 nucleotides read TGTGCCAGCAGCTTAGGCTGGCAGGGTCCTGGAAACACCATATATTTT. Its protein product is CASSLGWQGPGNTIYF.

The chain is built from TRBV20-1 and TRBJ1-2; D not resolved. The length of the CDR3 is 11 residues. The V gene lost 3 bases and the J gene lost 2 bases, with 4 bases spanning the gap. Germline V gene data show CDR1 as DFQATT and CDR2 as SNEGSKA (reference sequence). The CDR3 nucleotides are TGCAGTGCTAGGACAAACTATGGCTACACCTTC. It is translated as CSARTNYGYTF.

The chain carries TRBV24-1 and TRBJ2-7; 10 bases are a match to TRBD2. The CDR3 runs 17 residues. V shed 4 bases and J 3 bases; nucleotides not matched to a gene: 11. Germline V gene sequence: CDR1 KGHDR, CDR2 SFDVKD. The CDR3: CATSEPMTSGLGYEQYF. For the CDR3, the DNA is TGTGCCACCAGTGAGCCTATGACTAGCGGGTTGGGCTACGAGCAGTACTTC.

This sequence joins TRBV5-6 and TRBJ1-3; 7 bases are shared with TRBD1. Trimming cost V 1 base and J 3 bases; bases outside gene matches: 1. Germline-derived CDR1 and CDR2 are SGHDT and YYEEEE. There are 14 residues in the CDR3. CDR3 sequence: CASSLTGVGNTIYF. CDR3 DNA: TGTGCCAGCAGCTTGACAGGGGTTGGAAACACCATATATTTT.

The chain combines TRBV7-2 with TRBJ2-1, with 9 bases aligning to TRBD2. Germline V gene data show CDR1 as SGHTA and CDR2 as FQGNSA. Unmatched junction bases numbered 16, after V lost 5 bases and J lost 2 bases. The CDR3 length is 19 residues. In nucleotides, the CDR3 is TGTGCCAGCAGCCCCTCCTCAGCGGGGGGACTCACTGCCTACAATGAGCAGTTCTTC. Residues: CASSPSSAGGLTAYNEQFF.

The CDR3: CATSMSNYGYTF. The CDR3 DNA reads as TGTGCCACCAGCATGTCTAACTATGGCTACACCTTC. This chain links TRBV10-3 with TRBJ1-2, with unresolved D. The germline CDR1 and CDR2 sequences are ENHRY and SYGVKD. The CDR3 is made up of 12 amino acids. V shed 10 bases and J shed 0 bases, with 9 bases lying between them.

The CDR3 DNA is TGTGCCAGCAGCCACCAAAGTGGGGCGACAGATACGCAGTATTTT. This gives the protein CASSHQSGATDTQYF. The chain carries TRBV14 and TRBJ2-3; perhaps TRBD1 as D (5 bases). The V end was cut by 3 bases, the J end by 3 bases, with 13 bases between. Germline V gives CDR1 SGHDN, CDR2 FVKESK. The CDR3 runs to 15 residues.

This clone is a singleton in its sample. The CDR3 spells CASSYGGARTDTQYF. DNA for the CDR3: TGTGCCAGCAGTTACGGCGGGGCGCGCACAGATACGCAGTATTTT. This chain links TRBV6-5 with TRBJ2-3, with a weak D call TRBD2 (6 bases). V was cut by 2 bases and J by 1 base, with 10 bases left in between. CDR1 MNHEY and CDR2 SVGAGI come from the germline V gene. The CDR3 runs 15 residues.

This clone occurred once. The CDR3 sequence: CASRQGLGTGELFF. The CDR3 coding sequence is TGTGCCAGCCGGCAGGGGCTTGGCACCGGGGAGCTGTTTTTT. The genes are TRBV7-8 and TRBJ2-2; D is perhaps TRBD1 (6 bases). Germline CDR1 is SGHVS and CDR2 is FQNEAQ. CDR3 size: 14 residues. Trimming stripped 8 bases from V and 4 bases from J, with 14 bases between.

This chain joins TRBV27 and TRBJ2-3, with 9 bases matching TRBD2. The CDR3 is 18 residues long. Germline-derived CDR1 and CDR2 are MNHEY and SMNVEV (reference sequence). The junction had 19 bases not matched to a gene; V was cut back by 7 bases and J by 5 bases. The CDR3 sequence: CASTTNPRGGRVRDTQYF. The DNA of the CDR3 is TGTGCCAGCACCACCAACCCGCGGGGGGGCCGAGTAAGAGATACGCAGTATTTT.

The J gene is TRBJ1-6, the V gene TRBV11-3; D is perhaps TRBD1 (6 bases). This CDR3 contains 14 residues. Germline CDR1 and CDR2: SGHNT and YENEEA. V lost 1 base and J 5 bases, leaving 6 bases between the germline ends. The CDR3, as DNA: TGTGCCAGCAGCTTAGGGACAGATAATTCACCCCTCCACTTT. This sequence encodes CASSLGTDNSPLHF.

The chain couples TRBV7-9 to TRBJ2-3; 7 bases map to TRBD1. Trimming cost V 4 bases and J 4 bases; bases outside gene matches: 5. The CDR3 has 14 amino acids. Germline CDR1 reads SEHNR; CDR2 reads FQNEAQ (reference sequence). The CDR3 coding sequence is TGTGCCAGCAGCTCGCCGACAGGGTCAGATACGCAGTATTTT. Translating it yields CASSSPTGSDTQYF.

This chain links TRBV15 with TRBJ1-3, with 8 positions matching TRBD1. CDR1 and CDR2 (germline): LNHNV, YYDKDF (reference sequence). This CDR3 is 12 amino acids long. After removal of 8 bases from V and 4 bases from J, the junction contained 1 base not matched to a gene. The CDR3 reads CATSGGGNTIYF. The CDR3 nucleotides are TGTGCCACCTCAGGGGGCGGAAACACCATATATTTT.

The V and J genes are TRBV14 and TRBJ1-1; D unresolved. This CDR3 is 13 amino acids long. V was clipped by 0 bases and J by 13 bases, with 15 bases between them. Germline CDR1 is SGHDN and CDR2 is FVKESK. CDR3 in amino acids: CASSQDLVRNVFF. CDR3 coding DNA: TGTGCCAGCAGCCAAGATCTTGTCAGGAATGTTTTCTTT. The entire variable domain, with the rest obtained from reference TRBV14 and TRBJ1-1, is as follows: EAGVTQFPSHSVIEKGQTVTLRCDPISGHDNLYWYRRVMGKEIKFLLHFVKESKQDESGMPNNRFLAERTGGTYSTLKVQPAELEDSGVYFCASSQDLVRNVFFGQGTRLTVV.

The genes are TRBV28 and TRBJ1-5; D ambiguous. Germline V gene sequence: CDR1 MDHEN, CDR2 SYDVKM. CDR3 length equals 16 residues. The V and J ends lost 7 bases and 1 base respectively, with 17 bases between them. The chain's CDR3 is CASTAVGYGSNQPQHF. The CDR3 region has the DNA TGTGCCAGCACCGCTGTCGGGTACGGGAGCAATCAGCCCCAGCATTTT.

The CDR3 protein is CASSLSGGAAVPEQYF. The CDR3 DNA is TGTGCCAGCAGCCTTAGCGGGGGGGCCGCAGTCCCCGAGCAGTACTTC. The gene calls are TRBV7-8 and TRBJ2-7, with 11 positions matching TRBD2. Per germline, CDR1 SGHVS and CDR2 FQNEAQ. With V trimmed by 5 bases and J by 6 bases, 12 bases remained unmatched. The CDR3 contains 16 residues. The whole variable domain, filled in from reference TRBV7-8 and TRBJ2-7, reads GAGVSQSPRYKVAKRGQDVALRCDPISGHVSLFWYQQALGQGPEFLTYFQNEAQLDKSGLPSDRFFAERPEGSVSTLKIQRTQQEDSAVYLCASSLSGGAAVPEQYFGPGTRLTVT.

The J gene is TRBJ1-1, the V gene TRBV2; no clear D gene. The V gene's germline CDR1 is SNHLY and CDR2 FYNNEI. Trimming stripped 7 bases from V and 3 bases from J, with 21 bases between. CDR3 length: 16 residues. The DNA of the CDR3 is TGTGCCAGCATCAGGAATCTCGGACTGAGAGACACTGAAGCTTTCTTT. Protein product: CASIRNLGLRDTEAFF.

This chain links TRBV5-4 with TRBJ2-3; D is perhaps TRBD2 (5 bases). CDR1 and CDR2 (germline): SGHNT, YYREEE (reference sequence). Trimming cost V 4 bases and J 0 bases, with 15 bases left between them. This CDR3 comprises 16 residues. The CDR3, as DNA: TGTGCCAGCAGCCTCGGACTTATATTTAGCACAGATACGCAGTATTTT. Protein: CASSLGLIFSTDTQYF.

The CDR3 bases are TGTGCCAGCAGCAAGGGACAGGGGGCTAATGAAAAACTGTTTTTT. Translation gives CASSKGQGANEKLFF. The chain uses TRBV9 and TRBJ1-4; 11 bases match TRBD1. Trimming cost V 4 bases and J 3 bases; bases outside gene matches: 2. CDR1 and CDR2 (germline): SGDLS, YYNGEE. The CDR3 runs 15 residues.

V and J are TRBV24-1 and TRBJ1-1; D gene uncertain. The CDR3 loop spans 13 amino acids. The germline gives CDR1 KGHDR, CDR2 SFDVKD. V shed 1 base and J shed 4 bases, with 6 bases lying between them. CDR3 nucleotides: TGTGCCACCAGTGATTTTACGGGCACTGAAGCTTTCTTT. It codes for CATSDFTGTEAFF.

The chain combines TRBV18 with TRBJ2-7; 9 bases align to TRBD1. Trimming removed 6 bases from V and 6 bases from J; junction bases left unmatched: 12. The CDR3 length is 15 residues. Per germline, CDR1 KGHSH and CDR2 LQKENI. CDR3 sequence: CASSNSGQGHREQYF. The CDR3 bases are TGTGCCAGCTCGAATTCGGGACAGGGACACCGCGAGCAGTACTTC.

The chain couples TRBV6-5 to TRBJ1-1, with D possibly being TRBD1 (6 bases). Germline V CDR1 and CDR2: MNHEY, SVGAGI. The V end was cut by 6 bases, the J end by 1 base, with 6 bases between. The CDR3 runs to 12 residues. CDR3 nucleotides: TGTGCCAGCAGACAGGGGAACACTGAAGCTTTCTTT. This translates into CASRQGNTEAFF.

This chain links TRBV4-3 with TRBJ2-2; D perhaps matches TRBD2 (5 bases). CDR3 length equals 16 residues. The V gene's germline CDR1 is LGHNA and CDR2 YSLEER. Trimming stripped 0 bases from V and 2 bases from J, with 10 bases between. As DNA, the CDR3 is TGCGCCAGCAGCCAAGATGAAGCGGTAAACACCGGGGAGCTGTTTTTT. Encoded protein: CASSQDEAVNTGELFF.

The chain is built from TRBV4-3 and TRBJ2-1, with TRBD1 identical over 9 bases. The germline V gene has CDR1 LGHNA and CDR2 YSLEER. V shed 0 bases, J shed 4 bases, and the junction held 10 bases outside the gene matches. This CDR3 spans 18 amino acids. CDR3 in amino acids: CASSQESVAGTGYNEQFF. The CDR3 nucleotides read TGCGCCAGCAGCCAAGAGTCTGTCGCCGGGACAGGGTACAATGAGCAGTTCTTC.